This is a list of T cell receptor beta chains from one sample in a study of cytomegalovirus exposure and HLA in healthy donors. The table came from immunoSEQ multiplex PCR; TCRdb's copy has only in-frame clones and leaves some out. The sample lists about 56,000 clones, less than 96% occurring once. Sequences were obtained from PBMCs. The receptor source for this set is a woman younger than 30 in good health and CMV-seronegative. Both conserved end residues are part of each CDR3. D genes are given only for firm matches. Clone size, where shown, is once, few, many, or a class for clones that have expanded.

j_gene	v_gene	d_gene	abundance	CDR3aa
TRBJ2-7	TRBV5-1	TRBD2	NA	CASSLAAGDTYEQYF
TRBJ1-1	TRBV2	NA	NA	CASSPDSRRTEAFF
TRBJ1-2	TRBV30	NA	NA	CAWSGRDPGYGYTF
TRBJ2-7	TRBV7-2	NA	NA	CASSPGGGSYEQYF
TRBJ2-2	TRBV7-9	TRBD2	NA	CASSKIGGWTSGRTGELFF
TRBJ1-1	TRBV7-3	TRBD1	NA	CASSAGPGQGVAPNTEAFF
TRBJ1-3	TRBV5-1	TRBD1	NA	CASSLKGQASGNTIYF
TRBJ1-5	TRBV19	TRBD1	NA	CASSIVYRGGQPQHF
TRBJ1-1	TRBV14	NA	NA	CASSPGLGAGAFF
TRBJ2-5	TRBV14	TRBD2	NA	CASSMLAGWETQYF
TRBJ2-1	TRBV27	TRBD1	NA	CASSFPGTGDNEQFF
TRBJ2-5	TRBV14	NA	NA	CASSQGGGPIVQGTQYF
TRBJ1-5	TRBV7-2	NA	NA	CASSFQQVGNQPQHF
TRBJ2-3	TRBV4-3	TRBD2	NA	CASSQGGGDTDTQYF
TRBJ2-2	TRBV27	TRBD2	NA	CASRPLAENTGELFF
TRBJ2-7	TRBV7-9	TRBD2	NA	CASSAGGGLAETYEQYF
TRBJ1-3	TRBV6-1	NA	NA	CASNLIPRGENTIYF
TRBJ2-7	TRBV9	TRBD2	NA	CASSAGTSGGRDYEQYF
TRBJ2-7	TRBV5-4	NA	NA	CASSPRGGGYEQYF
TRBJ2-7	TRBV9	TRBD2	NA	CASSAGTSASYEQYF
TRBJ1-3	TRBV5-1	TRBD1	NA	CASSPGGQSSGNTIYF
TRBJ1-4	TRBV5-6	TRBD1	NA	CASSLLGGGGEKLFF
TRBJ2-4	TRBV2	NA	NA	CATSGGQGVPQNIQYF
TRBJ2-5	TRBV28	NA	NA	CASSPTGQETQYF
TRBJ2-7	TRBV5-6	NA	NA	CASSLAGGGYEQYF
TRBJ1-2	TRBV5-6	TRBD1	NA	CASSVTGGVYGYTF
TRBJ1-2	TRBV28	TRBD1	NA	CASSRGDRGYTF
TRBJ2-1	TRBV4-3	TRBD2	once	CASSPGVLAGGSSYNEQFF
TRBJ2-3	TRBV7-8	NA	NA	CASSRDSPNTDTQYF
TRBJ2-7	TRBV6-1	NA	NA	CASSARGHSYEQYF
TRBJ2-7	TRBV18	NA	NA	CASSPRGDQYEQYF
TRBJ2-5	TRBV7-8	NA	NA	CASSPGWGETQYF
TRBJ2-3	TRBV5-1	TRBD2	NA	CASSLGTSGATSTDTQYF
TRBJ1-1	TRBV19	NA	NA	CASSIGRGMNTEAFF
TRBJ2-5	TRBV2	NA	NA	CASRPDRQETQYF
TRBJ2-7	TRBV7-2	TRBD2	NA	CASRAGTSGTYEQYF
TRBJ2-2	TRBV7-7	NA	NA	CASSPREPTGELFF
TRBJ1-2	TRBV4-3	NA	NA	CASSQTGAAGNGYTF
TRBJ1-4	TRBV2	NA	NA	CASSGEGRGEKLFF
TRBJ1-4	TRBV19	TRBD1	NA	CASRDRGRPGEKLFF
TRBJ2-5	TRBV2	NA	NA	CASSELEETQYF